This passage covers 15 T cell receptor beta chains from one sample sequenced in a study of T cells in Graves' hyperthyroidism and ophthalmopathy. TCR beta CDR3 region amplification was performed from RNA transcripts. When the TCR CDR3 underwent first-round RT-PCR, the HTBI primer set was used. MiXCR was run by TCRdb on the multiplex PCR reads, yielding one entry per CDR3 protein. Among some 600,000 distinct CDR3 sequences listed, about 15% were seen once. Sequencing was done on a sample of blood. The source of these receptors is a woman under 40 with Graves' hyperthyroidism that later progressed to Graves' ophthalmopathy.

This clonotype was counted ten times or more. This sequence joins TRBV12-3 or TRBV12-4 and TRBJ1-2; D unresolved. V lost 5 bases to trimming and J lost 7 bases, with 11 bases between them. The CDR3 length is 12 residues. As DNA, the CDR3 is TGTGCCAGCAGTGAGGACTTTATTGGCTACACCTTC. Residues: CASSEDFIGYTF.

In its sample, this clonotype was seen a few times. This may come from a read error, since a much larger clone is one base off. No conserved phenylalanine or tryptophan ends this CDR3, so it is likely a read error. V usage is TRBV5-1 and J usage is TRBJ2-7; 8 bases are shared with TRBD2. The germline gives CDR1 SGHRS, CDR2 YFSETQ. This CDR3 has 14 residues. The junction had 10 bases not matched to a gene; V was cut back by 6 bases and J by 5 bases. The DNA of the CDR3 is TGCGCCAGCACTAGCGCGGGAGGATCTAACGAGCAGTACCTC. It translates to CASTSAGGSNEQYL.

This clonotype was seen ten or more times. V gene TRBV11-3 combines with J gene TRBJ1-1; 9 bases are shared with TRBD1. The J segment lost 4 bases and the V segment lost 4 bases, leaving 4 bases of the junction unmatched. Germline loops: CDR1 SGHNT, CDR2 YENEEA. This CDR3 region has 14 residues. The CDR3 region is CASSSGQGTTEAFF. CDR3 sequence (DNA): TGTGCCAGCAGCTCAGGACAGGGGACCACTGAAGCTTTCTTT.

This clonotype was recorded many times. This chain links TRBV5-1 with TRBJ2-5; 8 bases are a match to TRBD1. There are 14 residues in the CDR3. Germline CDR1 and CDR2: SGHRS and YFSETQ. With V trimmed by 4 bases and J by 2 bases, 4 bases remained unmatched. Here the CDR3 reads CASSANRGQETQYF. CDR3 coding DNA: TGCGCCAGCAGCGCCAACAGGGGGCAAGAGACCCAGTACTTC.

This clonotype was observed a handful of times. With a much larger clone just one base away, this may be a read error. The rearrangement links TRBV24-1 to TRBJ2-1, with a possible D match to TRBD1 (5 bases). V shed 6 bases and J shed 4 bases, with 6 bases lying between them. The germline V gene has CDR1 KGHDR and CDR2 SFDVKD. The CDR3 contains 12 residues. The CDR3 region is CATSRQYNEQFF. Here the CDR3 DNA reads TGTGCCACCAGTCGACAGTACAATGAGCAGTTCTTC.

This clonotype came up many times. This chain links TRBV12-3 or TRBV12-4 with TRBJ2-2; 8 nucleotides match TRBD2. The CDR3 sequence is 16 residues long. V lost 6 bases to trimming and J lost 2 bases; unmatched junction nucleotides: 8. The CDR3 spells CASSPTSGANTGELFF. The CDR3 region has the DNA TGTGCCAGCAGCCCAACTAGCGGAGCTAACACCGGGGAGCTGTTTTTT.

This chain links TRBV19 with TRBJ2-3; TRBD1 or TRBD2 may be the D gene (5 bases each). V was trimmed by 2 bases and J by 7 bases, leaving 10 bases between them. The V gene's germline CDR1 is LNHDA and CDR2 SQIVND (reference sequence). There are 13 residues in the CDR3. The CDR3 reads CASSIRDQYTQYF. The DNA of the CDR3 is TGTGCCAGTAGTATAAGGGACCAGTATACGCAGTATTTT.

This clonotype was detected ten times or more. This chain links TRBV2 with TRBJ1-5, with 7 bases fitting TRBD1. The V and J ends lost 2 bases and 0 bases, in that order; junction bases with no gene match: 1. The CDR3 is made up of 15 amino acids. Germline CDR1 is SNHLY and CDR2 is FYNNEI. The CDR3 sequence is CASSEQGVSNQPQHF. In nucleotides, the CDR3 is TGTGCCAGCAGTGAACAGGGGGTTAGCAATCAGCCCCAGCATTTT.

This clonotype was detected many times. The CDR3 DNA is TGTGCCAGCAGTTCCCCGACGGACTATGGCTACACCTTC. Its translation is CASSSPTDYGYTF. This chain uses TRBV12-3 or TRBV12-4 with TRBJ1-2; unclear D gene. V gave up 4 bases and J gave up 3 bases, with 9 bases separating them. There are 13 residues in the CDR3.

This clonotype was detected ten times or more. This chain uses TRBV5-4 with TRBJ2-7, with TRBD2 identical over 7 bases. The germline V gene encodes CDR1 SGHNT and CDR2 YYREEE (reference sequence). CDR3 length: 15 amino acids. V lost 0 bases to trimming and J lost 1 base; unmatched junction nucleotides: 4. The CDR3 region is CASSLVAGVSYEQYF. For the CDR3, the DNA is TGTGCCAGCAGCTTGGTTGCGGGAGTGTCCTACGAGCAGTACTTC.

This clonotype has just a few counts. The chain employs TRBV6-4 and TRBJ2-3; D not resolved. V lost 7 bases, J lost 0 bases, and 8 bases lay in between. CDR1 is MRHNA and CDR2 is SNTAGT in the germline V gene. This CDR3 spans 13 amino acids. CDR3 protein: CASKDPSTDTQYF. The CDR3 nucleotides are TGTGCCAGCAAGGACCCGAGCACAGATACGCAGTATTTT.

This rearrangement joins TRBV20-1 to TRBJ2-7; D not certain. With 6 bases removed from V and 0 bases from J, the gap between germline ends came to 15 bases. Per the germline V gene, CDR1 is DFQATT and CDR2 is SNEGSKA (reference sequence). This CDR3 contains 14 residues. The CDR3 region is CSAPDHSSSYEQYF. In DNA form, the CDR3 reads TGCAGTGCCCCCGACCACAGTAGCTCCTACGAGCAGTACTTC.

This clonotype was recorded at least ten times. The chain employs TRBV12-3 or TRBV12-4 and TRBJ2-7; D is undetermined. This CDR3 has 14 amino acids. V shed 5 bases and J shed 0 bases, with 11 bases lying between them. This CDR3 reads CASSPGRSSYEQYF. For the CDR3, the DNA is TGTGCCAGCAGTCCCGGACGGTCCTCCTACGAGCAGTACTTC.

This clonotype was counted ten times or more. V is TRBV27 and J is TRBJ2-3; perhaps D is TRBD1 or TRBD2 (6 bases each). Germline CDR1 reads MNHEY; CDR2 reads SMNVEV (reference sequence). CDR3 length: 13 residues. The V end was cut by 4 bases, the J end by 4 bases, with 9 bases between. The CDR3 DNA is TGTGCCAGCAGTTACAGGGAGGCAGATACGCAGTATTTT. Translated: CASSYREADTQYF.

This clonotype was detected a few times. The V and J genes are TRBV7-9 and TRBJ2-7; D is uncertain. The length of the CDR3 is 13 residues. Per germline, CDR1 SEHNR and CDR2 FQNEAQ (reference sequence). The ends were cut back, 5 bases at V and 3 bases at J, with 11 bases in the middle. The DNA for the CDR3 is TGTGCCAGCAGCCCATTAAACAACTACGAGCAGTACTTC. Translating gives CASSPLNNYEQYF.